This T cell receptor (beta chain) derives from a study of T cell changes during pregnancy in multiple sclerosis. Here immunoSEQ multiplex PCR was the method, and the copy in TCRdb shows in-frame clones only, minus some. Of around 55,000 clones listed, 90% are singletons. Germline loops: CDR1 SGHRS, CDR2 YFSETQ. Trimming removed 3 bases from V and 1 base from J, with 13 bases in between. CDR3 length: 16 residues. This clone appeared a single time. The chain uses TRBV5-1 and TRBJ2-2; D may be TRBD1 (5 bases). The sequence was collected from a female donor with multiple sclerosis, enrolled in a pregnancy study. The sample here was CD4+ T cells from peripheral blood mononuclear cells, taken in the first trimester of pregnancy. The CDR3 nucleotides are TGCGCCAGCAGCTCGCTTGGGGCGGAGAACACCGGGGAGCTGTTTTTT. Its translation is CASSSLGAENTGELFF. Full variable domain (remainder filled in from reference TRBV5-1 and TRBJ2-2): KAGVTQTPRYLIKTRGQQVTLSCSPISGHRSVSWYQQTPGQGLQFLFEYFSETQRNKGNFPGRFSGRQFSNSRSEMNVSTLELGDSALYLCASSSLGAENTGELFFGEGSRLTVL.